The sequence of this T cell receptor beta chain was determined in a study of blood T cells in healthy people across ages (dated by TCRdb to the mid-2010s). For the wider study: In model experiments, roughly one uniquely barcoded TCR beta cDNA molecule per two T cells was captured by template switching. The study measured age-related changes in TCR beta repertoire diversity using deep sequencing normalized with unique cDNA molecular identifiers. The donors were split into four age groups: young (average about 15 years), middle-aged (39), aged (62) and long-lived (roughly 88). Donors of different ages were randomly distributed across sequencing lanes to avoid experimental bias. For two donors (one aged 18 to 30 and one aged 80 or older), the study analyzed two additional independent replicas of 1 million unique cDNA reads from the same blood draw.

On this clonotype: It has no known antigen specificity. One base away there is no much larger clone; base qualities are not given.

What the authors observed across the whole study: Because donor CMV infection status was unknown, age-related changes in expanded clonotypes were potentially confounded. There was a strong correlation between observed TCR beta diversity and the percentage of naive T cells measured by flow cytometry. Since profiling was done on bulk unsorted PBMCs, naive and antigen-experienced compartments could not be conclusively compared. Observed TCR beta diversity per million T cells fell roughly linearly with age, and a significant reduction was already apparent by age around 44. The long-lived group showed more naive CD4+ T cells, fewer expanded clones and increased TCR diversity than the aged group, suggesting age selection. Estimates of total diversity based on one million sequenced T cells were regarded as lower bounds and as underestimates.

Library method: 5' RACE. Sequencer: Illumina HiSeq 2500. A second PCR of roughly 7 to 11 cycles was performed with a sample-barcoded 5' primer and a J-beta primer mix. A template-switch 5' adaptor carrying 12 random nucleotides introduced a unique molecular identifier onto each TCR beta cDNA molecule. Each sample yielded at least 3 million CDR3-containing paired-end reads. First-strand cDNA was synthesized from all RNA with the Mint cDNA synthesis kit, primed by a TRBC-specific oligonucleotide. After uracil-DNA glycosylase treatment, a first 18-cycle PCR used universal primers M1SS and BC2_uni_R on all cDNA. The paper's data handling went like this. Each sample was normalized by randomly selecting 1 million high-quality reads, each carrying a distinct molecular identifier. Reads sharing molecular identifiers were discarded rather than binned into consensus sequences. MiTCR, with a Q25 quality threshold and the strictest error-elimination algorithm, was used for CDR3 identification, clonotype clustering and error correction. A nonparametric unseen species model with Euler transformation was used to estimate a lower bound on total TCR beta diversity. The public reads were run again by TCRdb, first through fastp at Q25 and then through MiXCR, and only productive beta chains were kept. A single entry per CDR3 protein holds the most common genes and DNA from its merged rows. The V and J calls shown here were made by TCRdb, not taken from the authors' results. The sample has hundreds of thousands of distinct CDR3 sequences on record, about three fifths of them singletons. The ten largest clones add up to around 20% of the sample.

V drops 7 bases and J drops 5 bases, leaving 12 bases in between. From its cysteine to its phenylalanine, the CDR3 spans 13 amino acids. Of the read, only the CDR3 DNA is kept; its 39 bases are in frame from base 1. The germline V gene gives CDR1 as MGHDK and CDR2 as SYGVNS. The approximately 40 donors, aged roughly 6 to 100 years, were systemically healthy Caucasian individuals from Russia. Ten milliliters of peripheral blood were drawn from each donor into EDTA-treated Vacutainer tubes. Ficoll-Paque density-gradient centrifugation was used to isolate PBMCs, with at least 6 million per sample. Total RNA, at least 6 micrograms per sample, was extracted from PBMCs with Trizol reagent. For every donor, an aliquot of PBMCs went through flow cytometry to measure the percentages of naive CD45RAhigh/CD27high T cells.

Sequenced: blood. This receptor chain uses TRBV25-1 and TRBJ2-1, with a tentative D gene TRBD1 over 6 matching bases. The source is a man under 40 in good health. The DNA reads TGTGCCAGCACCCCAGGACAGCACAATGAGCAGTTCTTC. Its translation is CASTPGQHNEQFF.